A single sample is the source of the 25 T cell receptor beta chains below, sequenced in a study of T cell responses to AZD1222 COVID-19 vaccine. Clones were sequenced by immunoSEQ multiplex PCR, and TCRdb holds only the in-frame ones, with some missing. The table has some 83,000 clones, approximately 89% seen once. The sample was peripheral blood, taken 28 days after the second AZD1222 dose. These receptors all come from an adult who received the AZD1222 COVID-19 vaccine.

The chain employs TRBV13 and TRBJ2-2, with 7 nucleotides matching TRBD2. The CDR3 covers 14 residues. Looked up from germline, CDR1 is PRHDT and CDR2 is FYEKMQ (reference sequence). With V trimmed by 5 bases and J by 6 bases, 6 bases remained unmatched. The chain's CDR3 is CASSPTRGAGELFF. The CDR3 DNA follows: TGTGCCAGCAGCCCCACCCGGGGGGCCGGGGAGCTGTTTTTT. Drawing the rest from reference TRBV13 and TRBJ2-2, the complete variable domain is AAGVIQSPRHLIKEKRETATLKCYPIPRHDTVYWYQQGPGQDPQFLISFYEKMQSDKGSIPDRFSAQQFSDYHSELNMSSLELGDSALYFCASSPTRGAGELFFGEGSRLTVL.

The chain couples TRBV6-5 to TRBJ1-2, with D possibly TRBD1 on 5 matching bases. Trimming cost V 6 bases and J 4 bases, with 18 bases left between them. Germline CDR1 and CDR2: MNHEY and SVGAGI. This CDR3 is 15 amino acids long. The CDR3: CASRLQATSTYGYTF. CDR3 in DNA: TGTGCCAGCAGGTTACAGGCCACGTCCACCTATGGCTACACCTTC.

This clone has only a few counts. V and J are TRBV5-6 and TRBJ2-1; 10 positions match TRBD2. J was trimmed by 15 bases and V by 0 bases; bases with no gene match: 15. Germline V gives CDR1 SGHDT, CDR2 YYEEEE. The CDR3 loop spans 16 amino acids. CDR3 loop: CASSLELQAGGPNWFF. The DNA of the CDR3 is TGTGCCAGCAGCTTGGAACTCCAAGCGGGGGGGCCAAATTGGTTCTTC.

The rearrangement joins TRBV12-5 to TRBJ2-7; TRBD2 matches 7 bases. The CDR3 is 14 amino acids. The J segment lost 5 bases and the V segment lost 1 base, leaving 5 bases of the junction unmatched. Germline assignment: CDR1 LGHNT and CDR2 FRNRAP. The CDR3 here is CASGLGPGTNEQYF. The CDR3 coding sequence is TGTGCTAGTGGTTTGGGCCCCGGGACTAACGAGCAGTACTTC. The full variable domain, its missing parts supplied by reference TRBV12-5 and TRBJ2-7, is DARVTQTPRHKVTEMGQEVTMRCQPILGHNTVFWYRQTMMQGLELLAYFRNRAPLDDSGMPKDRFSAEMPDATLATLKIQPSEPRDSAVYFCASGLGPGTNEQYFGPGTRLTVT.

The chain joins TRBV28 to TRBJ1-1; a weak D match, TRBD1 (5 bases). The V end lost 4 bases, the J end lost 3 bases, and 18 bases lay between the germline ends. The CDR3 spans 16 residues. Germline CDR1 is MDHEN and CDR2 is SYDVKM. In DNA, the CDR3 is TGTGCCAGCAGTTCAGGGCTCTTGGGCGTGGACACTGAAGCTTTCTTT. Protein sequence: CASSSGLLGVDTEAFF.

The rearrangement joins TRBV5-1 to TRBJ2-7; TRBD1 aligns across 7 bases. CDR1 is SGHRS and CDR2 is YFSETQ in the germline V gene. The CDR3 runs to 14 residues. V trimming: 4 bases; J trimming: 0 bases; junction bases outside the gene matches: 4. In DNA, the CDR3 is TGCGCCAGCAGCAGGGACAGAGACTCCTACGAGCAGTACTTC. Protein: CASSRDRDSYEQYF.

The rearrangement joins TRBV10-3 to TRBJ2-7, with TRBD1 identical over 7 bases. The CDR3 is made up of 14 amino acids. V shed 6 bases, J shed 2 bases, and the junction held 7 bases outside the gene matches. Germline V gives CDR1 ENHRY, CDR2 SYGVKD. CDR3: CAIRDRKFTYEQYF. Here the CDR3 DNA reads TGTGCCATCAGGGACAGGAAATTCACCTACGAGCAGTACTTC.

V usage is TRBV6-1 and J usage is TRBJ2-7, with D uncertain. CDR3 size: 13 residues. Germline assignment: CDR1 MNHNS and CDR2 SASEGT. Trimming left V 3 bases short and J 3 bases short, with 9 bases between. The chain's CDR3 is CASSEWRIYEQYF. DNA of the CDR3: TGTGCCAGCAGTGAGTGGCGGATCTACGAGCAGTACTTC.

The V gene is TRBV24-1, the J gene TRBJ1-5; D is ambiguous. The CDR3 runs to 17 residues. CDR1 is KGHDR and CDR2 is SFDVKD in the germline V gene. V lost 3 bases to trimming and J lost 2 bases, with 16 bases between them. The CDR3 DNA is TGTGCCACCAGTGATAGCTTTGAAGGCGTCGGCAATCAGCCCCAGCATTTT. The encoded protein is CATSDSFEGVGNQPQHF.

The chain has TRBV9 and TRBJ2-2; D unresolved. This CDR3 comprises 12 residues. Trimming stripped 5 bases from V and 1 base from J, with 3 bases between. Germline CDR1 and CDR2: SGDLS and YYNGEE. CDR3 sequence reads: CASSQNTGELFF. CDR3 nucleotides: TGTGCCAGCAGTCAGAACACCGGGGAGCTGTTTTTT.

The V and J genes are TRBV27 and TRBJ1-1; 8 bases are a match to TRBD1. This CDR3 contains 14 residues. Per germline, CDR1 MNHEY and CDR2 SMNVEV (reference sequence). Germline trimming cut 4 bases from V and 6 bases from J; bases unmatched to any gene: 7. CDR3 sequence (DNA): TGTGCCAGCAGTTCGGGCGGACAGGGCGCTGAAGCTTTCTTT. Translation: CASSSGGQGAEAFF.

The chain combines TRBV30 with TRBJ2-3; 10 positions match TRBD2. The germline gives CDR1 GTSNPN, CDR2 SVGIG (reference sequence). V trimming: 4 bases; J trimming: 0 bases; junction bases outside the gene matches: 7. The CDR3 runs 16 residues. This chain's CDR3 is CAWTRASGGSTDTQYF. As DNA, the CDR3 is TGTGCCTGGACCCGGGCTAGCGGGGGTAGCACAGATACGCAGTATTTT. Full variable domain (rest looked up from reference TRBV30 and TRBJ2-3): SQTIHQWPATLVQPVGSPLSLECTVEGTSNPNLYWYRQAAGRGLQLLFYSVGIGQISSEVPQNLSASRPQDRQFILSSKKLLLSDSGFYLCAWTRASGGSTDTQYFGPGTRLTVL.

The chain uses TRBV2 and TRBJ2-3, with D tentatively TRBD2 (5 bases). Germline values: CDR1 SNHLY, CDR2 FYNNEI. CDR3 length: 15 amino acids. Trimming shortened V by 1 base and J by 5 bases, and 13 bases separated the two germline ends. CDR3 sequence: CASSEEGLSLDTQYF. The CDR3 region has the DNA TGTGCCAGCAGTGAAGAAGGACTCTCATTAGATACGCAGTATTTT.

CDR3 DNA: TGTGCCAGTAACGGGAACACTGAAGCTTTCTTT. Amino acids: CASNGNTEAFF. The chain employs TRBV19 and TRBJ1-1; D unresolved. The germline gives CDR1 LNHDA, CDR2 SQIVND (reference sequence). V lost 7 bases and J 1 base, leaving 4 bases between the germline ends. The length of the CDR3 is 11 residues.

This sequence joins TRBV27 and TRBJ2-1; 9 bases map to TRBD1. The CDR3 is 15 amino acids. Germline CDR1 is MNHEY and CDR2 is SMNVEV (reference sequence). Trimming took 3 bases from V and 4 from J; bases not matched to a gene: 4. The CDR3 DNA is TGTGCCAGCAGTTTTGGGACAGGGAGATACAATGAGCAGTTCTTC. It is translated as CASSFGTGRYNEQFF.

The chain couples TRBV11-2 to TRBJ1-1, with D uncertain. V lost 3 bases and J 4 bases, leaving 9 bases between the germline ends. This CDR3 is 13 amino acids long. CDR1 is SGHAT, CDR2 FQNNGV, per germline. The CDR3 DNA is TGTGCCAGCAGCTTTAACTACCGCACTGAAGCTTTCTTT. Residues: CASSFNYRTEAFF.

The chain is built from TRBV4-2 and TRBJ2-3; TRBD2 matches 8 bases. The junction had 4 bases not matched to a gene; V was cut back by 1 base and J by 1 base. In germline, CDR1 is LGHNA, CDR2 YNFKEQ. The CDR3 is 16 residues long. This CDR3 reads CASSQASGGRTDTQYF. The CDR3 nucleotides read TGTGCCAGCAGCCAAGCCAGCGGGGGCCGCACAGATACGCAGTATTTT.

The J gene is TRBJ1-5, the V gene TRBV19; D might be TRBD1 (6 bases). Trimming shortened V by 2 bases and J by 4 bases, and 12 bases separated the two germline ends. CDR3 size: 15 residues. CDR1 is LNHDA, CDR2 SQIVND, per germline (reference sequence). Here the CDR3 reads CASSISGGQNQPQHF. The CDR3 coding sequence is TGTGCCAGTAGTATATCTGGGGGCCAAAATCAGCCCCAGCATTTT.

The rearrangement uses TRBV25-1 and TRBJ1-1, with 7 positions matching TRBD1. This CDR3 spans 15 amino acids. The V segment lost 5 bases and the J segment 6 bases; nucleotides outside the gene matches: 12. The germline V gene has CDR1 MGHDK and CDR2 SYGVNS. The CDR3 DNA is TGTGCCAGCAGTAAGGCTGGGCAGGGGGGCGCTGAAGCTTTCTTT. Translating gives CASSKAGQGGAEAFF.

The CDR3 loop reads CASSRLAGGVDNEQFF. CDR3 nucleotides: TGTGCCTCCTCTCGACTAGCGGGGGGTGTCGACAATGAGCAGTTCTTC. The chain employs TRBV30 and TRBJ2-1; 13 nucleotides align to TRBD2. With 7 bases clipped from V and 5 bases from J, the junction kept 11 bases outside the gene matches. The CDR3 loop spans 16 amino acids. In germline, CDR1 is GTSNPN, CDR2 SVGIG (reference sequence).

The chain recombines TRBV7-8 with TRBJ2-1; no definite D call. Germline CDR1 SGHVS, CDR2 FQNEAQ. This CDR3 region has 12 residues. V was clipped by 5 bases and J by 15 bases, with 17 bases between them. The CDR3 region is CASSLVREFAFF. CDR3 DNA sequence: TGTGCCAGCAGCCTCGTTCGCGAATTCGCGTTCTTC.

The chain uses TRBV6-2 or TRBV6-3 and TRBJ1-4; possible D gene TRBD1, 5 bases. The CDR3 contains 14 residues. The germline V gene encodes CDR1 MNHEY and CDR2 SVGEGT. V lost 0 bases to trimming and J lost 7 bases, with 9 bases between them. CDR3 DNA: TGTGCCAGCAGTTACTCAGGGGCCATTGAAAAACTGTTTTTT. Residues: CASSYSGAIEKLFF.

Turning to this clone: In the same sample, other DNA sequences code for this CDR3. V usage is TRBV5-1 and J usage is TRBJ2-2; 7 bases are a match to TRBD1. The J segment lost 7 bases and the V segment lost 8 bases, leaving 14 bases of the junction unmatched. Germline assignment: CDR1 SGHRS and CDR2 YFSETQ. The CDR3 has 15 residues. The CDR3 DNA sequence: TGCGCCAGTAGCATCGACAGGGTAACGGGCGGGGAGCTGTTTTTT. Protein product: CASSIDRVTGGELFF.

The DNA for the CDR3 is TGTGCCAGCAGTCCGGGACAGAGTAGCACAGATACGCAGTATTTT. It yields the protein CASSPGQSSTDTQYF. The chain uses TRBV6-4 and TRBJ2-3, with 7 bases aligning to TRBD1. The CDR3 sequence is 15 residues long. Per the germline V gene, CDR1 is MRHNA and CDR2 is SNTAGT. V lost 5 bases and J lost 0; bases outside the gene matches: 5.

The rearrangement uses TRBV27 and TRBJ2-1; tentative D call: TRBD1 (5 bases). CDR1 is MNHEY, CDR2 SMNVEV, per germline (reference sequence). CDR3 size: 13 residues. The V end lost 3 bases, the J end lost 3 bases, and 6 bases lay between the germline ends. The CDR3 DNA follows: TGTGCCAGCAGTTTCGACAGCTACAATGAGCAGTTCTTC. This sequence encodes CASSFDSYNEQFF.